This note documents a single T cell receptor beta chain sequence. What it binds is not known. These data originate in a study of OX40 agonist ivuxolimab in advanced cancers. The CDR3 length is 16 residues. V dropped 0 bases and J dropped 2 bases, with 10 bases sitting between them. Germline V lookup: CDR1 MNHEY, CDR2 SVGAGI. Study-wide findings and caveats: On average, CD8+ T cells had more expanded clones than CD4+.

The protocol was immunoSEQ multiplex PCR, while the TCRdb copy is restricted to in-frame clones and leaves out a portion. The sample records about 89,000 clones, roughly 93% being singletons. The sample was CD4+ or CD8+ T cells sorted from blood, taken in a trial of the OX40 agonist ivuxolimab. J is TRBJ2-2 and V is TRBV6-5; weak D call: TRBD1 (5 bases). The source is an adult with an advanced solid tumor such as melanoma, head and neck, liver or kidney cancer. Written as DNA, the CDR3 is TGTGCCAGCAGTTACTCGTGGGGCCGAAACACCGGGGAGCTGTTTTTT. This encodes CASSYSWGRNTGELFF.